This T cell receptor (beta chain) was captured by sequencing in a study of CD8+CD57+ T cells in acquired aplastic anemia. About the research overall: Sorting CD4+ and CD8+ cells gave DNA averaging around 3 ug.

Germline V lookup: CDR1 LNHNV, CDR2 YYDKDF (reference sequence). The V end lost 0 bases, the J end lost 3 bases, and 12 bases lay between the germline ends. This CDR3 spans 15 amino acids. Findings of the study overall: Significant differences in CD8+ Simpson's diversity were not observed between patients and controls. Nearly 30 was the count of CD8+ CDR3 sequences that patients shared with controls.

According to the study, genomic DNA was the template for TCR beta VDJ and CDR3 profiling. TCRdb reprocessed the reads with MiXCR, giving one entry per CDR3 protein. The sample gives about 190,000 distinct CDR3 sequences, 48% of which show up once; about 9.5% is in the top ten. In its sample, this clonotype was seen a few times. What it binds is unknown. Patients chosen for sequencing had CD8+CD57+ cells that had expanded, as shown by flow cytometry. Everyone among the patients had severe acquired aplastic anemia. The material sequenced was sorted CD4+, CD8+, or CD8+CD57+ T cells (not recorded which) from PBMCs. This sequence was found in a human donor with aplastic anemia. The chain employs TRBV15 and TRBJ2-7; D gene unclear. The CDR3 DNA follows: TGTGCCACCAGCAGAGATCGGGCAACAAGCTACGAGCAGTACTTC. Translation: CATSRDRATSYEQYF.